Listed below are T cell receptor beta chains from one sample, sequenced in a study of T cells in Graves' hyperthyroidism and ophthalmopathy. TCRdb re-called the multiplex PCR reads through MiXCR, storing one row per CDR3 protein. Of about 480,000 distinct CDR3 sequences in the sample, roughly a quarter were seen once. Sequenced sample: blood. The receptor source for this set is a woman younger than 45 with Graves' ophthalmopathy. Both conserved end residues are part of each CDR3. A D gene is named only where the DNA matches it firmly. Part of the rows lack a size; the others show once, few, many or a class for expanded clones.

TRBV11-2	NA	TRBJ2-5	14	NA	CASSLDPGQETQYF	TGTGCCAGCAGCTTAGACCCAGGTCAAGAGACCCAGTACTTC
TRBV20-1	many	TRBJ2-7	13	NA	CSASYRERGEQYF	TGCAGTGCTAGCTACAGGGAGAGGGGCGAGCAGTACTTC
TRBV4-1	few	TRBJ1-2	14	NA	CASSQTTGRGGYTF	TGCGCCAGCAGCCAAACTACAGGGAGAGGAGGCTACACCTTC
TRBV20-1	few	TRBJ1-1	13	NA	CSARKAVNTEAFF	TGCAGTGCTAGAAAGGCCGTGAACACTGAAGCTTTCTTT
TRBV10-3	many	TRBJ1-2	13	TRBD1	CAISEGTGDGYTF	TGTGCCATCAGTGAGGGGACAGGGGATGGCTACACCTTC
TRBV3-1	many	TRBJ2-7	15	NA	CASSQEAGGSYEQYF	TGTGCCAGCAGCCAAGAAGCAGGTGGCTCCTACGAGCAGTACTTC
TRBV11-3	many	TRBJ2-2	14	TRBD1	CASSLGQGMGELFF	TGTGCCAGCAGCTTGGGACAGGGAATGGGGGAGCTGTTTTTT
TRBV7-6	few	TRBJ2-5	12	NA	CASNYQDQTQYF	TGTGCCAGCAACTACCAGGACCAGACCCAGTACTTC
TRBV12-3/TRBV12-4	NA	TRBJ2-2	15	TRBD1	CASSTTGTERGELFF	TGTGCCAGCAGTACTACCGGGACAGAGCGCGGGGAGCTGTTTTTT
TRBV20-1	many	TRBJ1-2	14	TRBD1	CSAMETGGNYGYTF	TGCAGTGCAATGGAGACAGGGGGGAACTATGGCTACACCTTC
TRBV7-8	many	TRBJ2-5	15	NA	CASSLVRNYPSTQYF	TGTGCCAGCAGCTTAGTGCGGAACTACCCTTCGACCCAGTACTTC
TRBV30	NA	TRBJ2-7	13	NA	CAWSKDPAYEQYF	TGTGCCTGGAGTAAGGACCCGGCCTACGAGCAGTACTTC
TRBV20-1	many	TRBJ1-6	14	NA	CSASRGDPNSPLHF	TGCAGTGCATCCAGAGGGGACCCAAATTCACCCCTCCACTTT
TRBV29-1	many	TRBJ1-2	11	TRBD1	CSGQGDYGYTF	TGCAGCGGACAGGGGGACTATGGCTACACCTTC
TRBV6-1	many	TRBJ1-1	16	NA	CASRGMYSPLNTEAFF	TGTGCCAGCAGGGGTATGTATTCTCCCTTGAACACTGAAGCTTTCTTT
TRBV27	NA	TRBJ2-5	17	TRBD1	CASSSPGPTGDGQTQYF	TGTGCCAGCAGTAGCCCCGGACCAACAGGGGATGGTCAGACCCAGTACTTC
TRBV6-1	NA	TRBJ1-2	15	TRBD1	CASSEAGGTVRGYTF	TGTGCCAGCAGTGAAGCGGGAGGGACAGTTAGGGGCTACACCTTC
TRBV6-2/TRBV6-3	NA	TRBJ2-1	13	NA	CASSFRQYNEQFF	TGTGCCAGCAGCTTTCGTCAGTACAATGAGCAGTTCTTC
TRBV2	NA	TRBJ1-1	16	NA	CASSEFGGTLRPEAFF	TGTGCCAGCAGTGAATTTGGGGGGACACTTCGTCCTGAAGCTTTCTTT
TRBV6-1	NA	TRBJ1-2	13	NA	CASSEVRGDGYTF	TGTGCCAGCAGTGAAGTTAGGGGGGATGGCTACACCTTC
TRBV19	many	TRBJ1-2	16	TRBD1	CASSDLPGGAEHGYTF	TGTGCCAGTAGCGACTTACCAGGGGGCGCAGAGCATGGCTACACCTTC
TRBV2	many	TRBJ1-2	14	NA	CASSARRDNYGYTF	TGTGCCAGCAGTGCTCGAAGGGATAACTATGGCTACACCTTC
TRBV12-3/TRBV12-4	many	TRBJ2-5	15	NA	CASGFRLGPKETQYF	TGTGCCAGCGGATTCCGACTAGGCCCCAAAGAGACCCAGTACTTC
TRBV5-5	few	TRBJ2-5	14	NA	CASSWESRGETQYF	TGTGCCAGCAGCTGGGAGTCTAGGGGAGAGACCCAGTACTTC
TRBV27	NA	TRBJ1-5	14	TRBD1	CASSTGGSGQPQHF	TGTGCCAGCAGCACAGGGGGGTCGGGACAGCCCCAGCATTTT
TRBV19	few	TRBJ2-7	12	NA	CASSGRLHEQYF	TGTGCCAGTTCAGGAAGATTACACGAGCAGTACTTC
TRBV6-1	many	TRBJ2-5	14	NA	CASSSGTLQETQYF	TGTGCCAGCAGTAGCGGGACACTTCAAGAGACCCAGTACTTC
TRBV6-1	many	TRBJ1-2	13	TRBD1	CASSVTGEGGYTF	TGTGCCAGCAGTGTCACAGGGGAGGGTGGCTACACCTTC
TRBV3-1	few	TRBJ2-5	12	NA	CASSQVSETQHF	TGTGCCAGCAGCCAAGTATCGGAGACCCAGCACTTC
TRBV11-2	many	TRBJ1-1	14	NA	CASSLVSTGPEAFF	TGTGCCAGCAGCTTAGTGAGTACAGGCCCCGAAGCTTTCTTT
TRBV3-1	NA	TRBJ1-2	14	NA	CASSPLRGVYGYTF	TGTGCCAGCAGCCCCCTTCGGGGAGTCTATGGCTACACCTTC
TRBV7-9	many	TRBJ1-2	10	NA	CASSHRGYTF	TGTGCCAGCAGCCACAGGGGCTACACCTTC
TRBV7-2	NA	TRBJ2-5	13	TRBD2	CASAGTRDETQYF	TGTGCCAGCGCAGGGACTAGGGATGAGACCCAGTACTTC
TRBV29-1	few	TRBJ2-7	13	TRBD2	CSVEGGGGYEQYF	TGCAGCGTTGAAGGCGGGGGAGGGTACGAGCAGTACTTC
TRBV11-2	many	TRBJ2-5	14	NA	CASSLMNSQETQYF	TGTGCCAGCAGCTTAATGAACTCCCAAGAGACCCAGTACTTC
TRBV12-3/TRBV12-4	many	TRBJ2-5	17	NA	CASSLTLGGGIQETQYF	TGTGCCAGCAGTTTAACCCTTGGCGGGGGCATTCAAGAGACCCAGTACTTC
TRBV6-1	many	TRBJ1-3	16	NA	CASGRGQGRTGNTIYF	TGTGCCAGCGGGAGAGGCCAGGGGAGAACTGGAAACACCATATATTTT
TRBV30	NA	TRBJ1-3	13	TRBD1	CAWRGQVVNTIYF	TGTGCCTGGCGGGGACAGGTGGTAAACACCATATATTTT
TRBV7-2	once	TRBJ1-2	10	TRBD1	CASSFLQGTF	TGTGCCAGCAGTTTTTTACAGGGGACCTTC
TRBV7-8	many	TRBJ1-5	16	NA	CASSFRLPGDSQPQHF	TGTGCCAGCAGCTTTCGTTTACCAGGGGATTCTCAGCCCCAGCATTTT
TRBV27	once	TRBJ1-5	14	NA	CASSLTGRSQPQHF	TGTGCCAGCAGTTTAACAGGGAGGAGTCAGCCCCAGCATTTT
TRBV6-5	many	TRBJ1-5	14	NA	CASSYSRRGQPQHF	TGTGCCAGCAGTTACTCGAGGAGGGGCCAGCCCCAGCATTTT
TRBV28	many	TRBJ2-5	14	NA	CASSLVFIGETQYF	TGTGCCAGCAGTTTGGTCTTTATTGGGGAGACCCAGTACTTC
TRBV6-5	many	TRBJ1-2	15	NA	CASSYGPLTDYGYTF	TGTGCCAGCAGTTACGGGCCGCTTACGGACTATGGCTACACCTTC
TRBV12-3/TRBV12-4	many	TRBJ1-2	14	TRBD1	CASSWGGQGYGYTF	TGTGCCAGCAGTTGGGGGGGACAGGGTTATGGCTACACCTTC
TRBV18	NA	TRBJ2-7	15	TRBD2	CASSPPLAGVYEQYF	TGTGCCAGCTCACCACCGCTAGCGGGGGTCTACGAGCAGTACTTC